Following are 13 T cell receptor beta chains from one sample sequenced in a study of cytomegalovirus exposure and HLA in healthy donors. Both 60 Vbeta primers and 13 Jbeta primers went into the PCR. The protocol was immunoSEQ multiplex PCR, while the TCRdb copy is restricted to in-frame clones and leaves out a portion. The sample has about 120,000 clones, roughly 80% seen once. Sequenced sample: PBMCs. These TCRs come from a man in his thirties or forties in good health and CMV-seropositive.

V gene TRBV19 combines with J gene TRBJ2-2; TRBD1 aligns across 7 bases. The CDR3 sequence is 15 residues long. CDR1 LNHDA and CDR2 SQIVND come from the germline V gene (reference sequence). Trimming at V came to 6 bases and at J to 4 bases, leaving 8 bases not matched to a gene. The CDR3 loop reads CASRLDRAGTGELFF. CDR3 bases: TGTGCCAGTAGACTAGACAGGGCGGGCACCGGGGAGCTGTTTTTT.

The rearrangement joins TRBV14 to TRBJ2-3; TRBD2 aligns across 8 bases. V gave up 5 bases and J gave up 1 base; unmatched junction bases: 8. Germline V gene sequence: CDR1 SGHDN, CDR2 FVKESK. This CDR3 has 16 amino acids. For the CDR3, the DNA is TGTGCCAGCAGCTTTCCCGCGGGGGGACGCACAGATACGCAGTATTTT. Protein: CASSFPAGGRTDTQYF.

The J gene is TRBJ2-1, the V gene TRBV28, with no clear D. Germline assignment: CDR1 MDHEN and CDR2 SYDVKM. Trimming shortened V by 5 bases and J by 3 bases, and 8 bases separated the two germline ends. The CDR3 has 13 residues. CDR3 sequence: CASSPPNYNEQFF. The CDR3 DNA follows: TGTGCCAGCAGTCCCCCTAACTACAATGAGCAGTTCTTC.

This chain joins TRBV20-1 and TRBJ2-5, with D unclear. This CDR3 has 10 amino acids. V shed 4 bases and J shed 5 bases, with 5 bases lying between them. Looked up from germline, CDR1 is DFQATT and CDR2 is SNEGSKA (reference sequence). The CDR3 DNA reads TGCAGTGCTATACGGGAGACCCAGTACTTC. It codes for CSAIRETQYF.

This clone has just a few counts. The CDR3 is CASSLAGGPFEQYF. DNA for the CDR3: TGTGCCAGCAGTTTAGCGGGGGGGCCGTTCGAGCAGTACTTC. J is TRBJ2-7 and V is TRBV27; 9 bases map to TRBD2. The CDR3 covers 14 residues. Per germline, CDR1 MNHEY and CDR2 SMNVEV (reference sequence). The ends lost 2 bases at V and 6 bases at J; junction bases unmatched: 5.

This clone was detected once. The gene calls are TRBV11-3 and TRBJ2-2; D is uncertain. The CDR3 sequence is 16 residues long. Germline V lookup: CDR1 SGHNT, CDR2 YENEEA. V lost 8 bases to trimming and J lost 1 base, with 17 bases between them. This chain's CDR3 is CASGPNRVRNTGELFF. In DNA, the CDR3 is TGTGCCAGCGGGCCTAATCGCGTAAGGAACACCGGGGAGCTGTTTTTT.

This rearrangement joins TRBV9 to TRBJ1-1; a weak D match, TRBD1 (5 bases). The germline V and J ends were trimmed by 4 bases and 4 bases, with 14 bases remaining between them. The CDR3 is made up of 14 amino acids. The germline gives CDR1 SGDLS, CDR2 YYNGEE. The CDR3 region is CASSPRVRPTEAFF. The CDR3 coding sequence is TGTGCCAGCAGCCCCAGGGTGAGGCCCACTGAAGCTTTCTTT.

This chain uses TRBV6-6 with TRBJ2-7, with TRBD1 matching over 8 bases. The J segment lost 7 bases and the V segment lost 6 bases, leaving 11 bases of the junction unmatched. CDR1 and CDR2 from the germline V gene are MNHNY and SVGAGI (reference sequence). The CDR3 is 14 residues long. In DNA form, the CDR3 reads TGTGCCAGCAGCGAGACAGGGGCGTTGGGGGAGCAGTACTTC. Translation gives CASSETGALGEQYF.

A remark on this clone: The junction differs from germline at one of its ends, possibly a read error. CDR3 region: CSSSLAGQGRRETQYF. In DNA, the CDR3 is TGTTCCAGCAGCTTAGCGGGTCAGGGAAGAAGAGAGACCCAGTACTTC. This chain links TRBV7-9 with TRBJ2-5, with 7 bases that match TRBD2. In germline, CDR1 is SEHNR, CDR2 FQNEAQ (reference sequence). The CDR3 loop spans 16 amino acids.

This clone came up once. J is TRBJ1-3 and V is TRBV5-1, with 7 bases aligning to TRBD1. Trimming at V came to 0 bases and at J to 9 bases, leaving 6 bases not matched to a gene. Looked up from germline, CDR1 is SGHRS and CDR2 is YFSETQ. This CDR3 spans 14 amino acids. The CDR3 sequence is CASSLDGQEATIYF. CDR3 nucleotides: TGCGCCAGCAGCTTGGATGGACAGGAGGCCACCATATATTTT.

Worth noting for this clone: Other DNA sequences in the sample encode the same CDR3. The rearrangement joins TRBV5-4 to TRBJ2-7; D might be TRBD2 (6 bases). Trimming removed 4 bases from V and 0 bases from J, with 17 bases in between. The CDR3 is made up of 16 amino acids. The germline CDR1 and CDR2 sequences are SGHNT and YYREEE (reference sequence). CDR3 amino acids: CASSGTRGERSYEQYF. The CDR3 DNA is TGTGCCAGCAGCGGAACACGCGGGGAACGCTCCTACGAGCAGTACTTC.

This clone was counted between two and nine times. The V and J genes are TRBV18 and TRBJ2-3, with D possibly matching TRBD2 (6 bases). There are 15 residues in the CDR3. The germline gives CDR1 KGHSH, CDR2 LQKENI. The V end lost 2 bases, the J end lost 2 bases, and 11 bases lay between the germline ends. CDR3 bases: TGTGCCAGCTCACCAACATGGGGGGACACAGATACGCAGTATTTT. Its protein product is CASSPTWGDTDTQYF.

Concerning this clone itself: The germline gene is not matched at one end of the junction; a read error may be the cause. This rearrangement joins TRBV11-1 to TRBJ2-1; 8 bases line up with TRBD1. The germline gives CDR1 SGHAT, CDR2 FQDESV (reference sequence). There are 14 residues in the CDR3. Here the CDR3 reads CDSSLTGDYNEPFF. The CDR3 region has the DNA TGTGACAGCAGCTTGACAGGGGATTACAATGAGCCGTTCTTC. Based on the CDR3 plus reference TRBV11-1 and TRBJ2-1, the full variable domain is EAEVAQSPRYKITEKSQAVAFWCDPISGHATLYWYRQILGQGPELLVQFQDESVVDDSQLPKDRFSAERLKGVDSTLKIQPAELGDSAMYLCDSSLTGDYNEPFFGPGTRLTVL.